Given below is one T cell receptor beta chain in context. The source of the sample is a study of blood T cell repertoires in COVID-19. Study summary: T cells, B-cell-depleted T cells, or PBMCs supplied cDNA or gDNA.

CDR3 length equals 15 residues. Germline CDR1 reads MDHEN; CDR2 reads SYDVKM. V trimming: 6 bases; J trimming: 4 bases; junction bases outside the gene matches: 6. Only in-frame clones appear in the TCRdb table, and some are missing; sequencing was by immunoSEQ multiplex PCR. Of some 130,000 clones in the sample, 75% to 90% were seen once. The chain combines TRBV28 with TRBJ2-1, with TRBD2 identical over 10 bases. The sequence was obtained from a man in his sixties with COVID-19, enrolled during active disease. The sequencing input was peripheral blood. In DNA, the CDR3 is TGTGCCAGCAGCATACTAGCGGGGACTTACAATGAGCAGTTCTTC. It codes for CASSILAGTYNEQFF.